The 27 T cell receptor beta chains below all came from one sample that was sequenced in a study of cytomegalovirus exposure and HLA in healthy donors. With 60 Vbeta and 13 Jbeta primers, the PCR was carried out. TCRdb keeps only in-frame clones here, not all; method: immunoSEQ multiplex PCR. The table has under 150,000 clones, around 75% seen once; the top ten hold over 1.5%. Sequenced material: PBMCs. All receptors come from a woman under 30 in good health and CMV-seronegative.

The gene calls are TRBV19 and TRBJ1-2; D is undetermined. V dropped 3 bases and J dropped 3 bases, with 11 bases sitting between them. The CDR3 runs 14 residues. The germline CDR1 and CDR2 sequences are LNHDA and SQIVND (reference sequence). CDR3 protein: CASSIRGFDYGYTF. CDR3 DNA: TGTGCCAGTAGTATCCGGGGATTCGACTATGGCTACACCTTC.

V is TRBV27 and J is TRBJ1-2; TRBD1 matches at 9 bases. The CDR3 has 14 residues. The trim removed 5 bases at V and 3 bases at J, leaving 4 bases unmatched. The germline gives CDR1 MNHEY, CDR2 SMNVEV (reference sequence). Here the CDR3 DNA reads TGTGCCAGCAGTGGGGACAGGGCCGACTATGGCTACACCTTC. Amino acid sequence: CASSGDRADYGYTF.

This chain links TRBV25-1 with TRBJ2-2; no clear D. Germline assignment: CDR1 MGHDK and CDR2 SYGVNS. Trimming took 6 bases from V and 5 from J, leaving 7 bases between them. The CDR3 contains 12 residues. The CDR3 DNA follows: TGTGCCAGCAGCCCTGTAACCGGGGAGCTGTTTTTT. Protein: CASSPVTGELFF.

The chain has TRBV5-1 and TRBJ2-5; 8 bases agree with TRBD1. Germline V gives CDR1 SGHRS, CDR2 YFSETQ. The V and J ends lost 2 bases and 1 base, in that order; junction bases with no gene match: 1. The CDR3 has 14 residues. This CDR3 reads CASSFTGGQETQYF. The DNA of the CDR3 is TGCGCCAGCAGCTTTACAGGGGGCCAAGAGACCCAGTACTTC.

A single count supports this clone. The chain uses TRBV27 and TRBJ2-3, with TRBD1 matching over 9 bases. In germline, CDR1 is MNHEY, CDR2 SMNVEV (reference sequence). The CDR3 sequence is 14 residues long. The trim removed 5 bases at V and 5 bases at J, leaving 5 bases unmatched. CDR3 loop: CASSPGTGKDTQYF. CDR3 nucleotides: TGTGCCAGCAGTCCAGGGACAGGGAAAGATACGCAGTATTTT.

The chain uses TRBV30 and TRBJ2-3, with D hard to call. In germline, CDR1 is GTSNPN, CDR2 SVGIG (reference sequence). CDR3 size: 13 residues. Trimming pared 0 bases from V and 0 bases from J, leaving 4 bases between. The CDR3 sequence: CAWSVHSTDTQYF. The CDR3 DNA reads TGTGCCTGGAGTGTACATAGCACAGATACGCAGTATTTT.

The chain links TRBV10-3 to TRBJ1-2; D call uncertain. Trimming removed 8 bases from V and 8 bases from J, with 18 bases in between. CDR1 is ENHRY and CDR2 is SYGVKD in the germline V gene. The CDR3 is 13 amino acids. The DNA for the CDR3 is TGTGCCATCGAAAAGGGCGCCGGAGGGGGCTACACCTTC. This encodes CAIEKGAGGGYTF.

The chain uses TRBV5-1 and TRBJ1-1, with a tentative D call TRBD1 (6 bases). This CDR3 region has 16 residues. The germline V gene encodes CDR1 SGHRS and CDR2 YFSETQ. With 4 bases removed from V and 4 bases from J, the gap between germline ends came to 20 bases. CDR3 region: CASSRVTQGLSTEAFF. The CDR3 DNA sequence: TGCGCCAGCAGCCGGGTAACTCAGGGGTTATCCACTGAAGCTTTCTTT.

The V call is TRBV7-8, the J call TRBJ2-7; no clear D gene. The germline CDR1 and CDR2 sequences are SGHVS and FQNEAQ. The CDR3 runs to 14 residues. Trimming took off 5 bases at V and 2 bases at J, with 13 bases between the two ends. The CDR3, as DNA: TGTGCCAGCAGCCGATCCCGGGTACCCTACGAGCAGTACTTC. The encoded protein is CASSRSRVPYEQYF.

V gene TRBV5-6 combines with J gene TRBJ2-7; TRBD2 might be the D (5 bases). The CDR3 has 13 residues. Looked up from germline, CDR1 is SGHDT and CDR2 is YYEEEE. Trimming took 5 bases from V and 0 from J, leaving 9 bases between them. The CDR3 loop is CASRVGSSYEQYF. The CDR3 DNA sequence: TGTGCCAGCAGGGTGGGGAGCTCCTACGAGCAGTACTTC. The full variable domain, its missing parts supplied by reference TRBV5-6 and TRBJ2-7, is DAGVTQSPTHLIKTRGQQVTLRCSPKSGHDTVSWYQQALGQGPQFIFQYYEEEERQRGNFPDRFSGHQFPNYSSELNVNALLLGDSALYLCASRVGSSYEQYFGPGTRLTVT.

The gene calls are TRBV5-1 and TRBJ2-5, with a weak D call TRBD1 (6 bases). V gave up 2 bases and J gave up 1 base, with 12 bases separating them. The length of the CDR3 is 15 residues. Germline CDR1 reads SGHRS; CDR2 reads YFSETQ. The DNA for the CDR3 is TGCGCCAGCAGCTTCGTACAGGGTTCCCAAGAGACCCAGTACTTC. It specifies CASSFVQGSQETQYF. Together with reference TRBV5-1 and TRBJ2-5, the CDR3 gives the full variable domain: KAGVTQTPRYLIKTRGQQVTLSCSPISGHRSVSWYQQTPGQGLQFLFEYFSETQRNKGNFPGRFSGRQFSNSRSEMNVSTLELGDSALYLCASSFVQGSQETQYFGPGTRLLVL.

The CDR3 DNA reads TGTGCCAGCAGTGAGGCAGGGAGGTCGCCCCAGCATTTT. This codes for CASSEAGRSPQHF. The rearrangement uses TRBV2 and TRBJ1-5, with D possibly matching TRBD1 (5 bases). The CDR3 has 13 residues. Between the trimmed V and J ends, which lost 3 bases and 9 bases, there was a span of 12 bases. Germline values: CDR1 SNHLY, CDR2 FYNNEI. Filled out from reference TRBV2 and TRBJ1-5, the complete variable domain reads EPEVTQTPSHQVTQMGQEVILRCVPISNHLYFYWYRQILGQKVEFLVSFYNNEISEKSEIFDDQFSVERPDGSNFTLKIRSTKLEDSAMYFCASSEAGRSPQHFGDGTRLSIL.

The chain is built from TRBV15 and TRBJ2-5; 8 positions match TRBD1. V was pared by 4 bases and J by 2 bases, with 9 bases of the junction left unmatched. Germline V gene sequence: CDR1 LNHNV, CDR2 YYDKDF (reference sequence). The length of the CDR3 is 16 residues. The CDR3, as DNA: TGTGCCACCAGCAAACCGACAGGGGCCGTACAAGAGACCCAGTACTTC. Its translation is CATSKPTGAVQETQYF.

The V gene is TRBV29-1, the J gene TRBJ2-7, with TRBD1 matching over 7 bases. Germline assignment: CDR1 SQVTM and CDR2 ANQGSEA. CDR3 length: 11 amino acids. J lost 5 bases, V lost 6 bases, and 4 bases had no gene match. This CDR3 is CSVVDRDEQYF. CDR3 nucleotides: TGCAGCGTGGTAGACAGGGACGAGCAGTACTTC.

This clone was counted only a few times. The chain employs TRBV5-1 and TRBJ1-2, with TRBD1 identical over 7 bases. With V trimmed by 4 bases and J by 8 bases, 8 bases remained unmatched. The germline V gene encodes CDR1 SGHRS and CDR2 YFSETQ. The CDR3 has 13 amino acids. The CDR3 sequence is CASSPDRVGGYTF. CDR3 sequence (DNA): TGCGCCAGCAGCCCTGACAGGGTGGGGGGCTACACCTTC.

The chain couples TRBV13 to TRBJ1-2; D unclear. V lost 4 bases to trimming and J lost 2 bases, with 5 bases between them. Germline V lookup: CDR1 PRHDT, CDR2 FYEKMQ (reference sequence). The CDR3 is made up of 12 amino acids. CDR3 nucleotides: TGTGCCAGCAGCTCCCTGAACTATGGCTACACCTTC. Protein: CASSSLNYGYTF.

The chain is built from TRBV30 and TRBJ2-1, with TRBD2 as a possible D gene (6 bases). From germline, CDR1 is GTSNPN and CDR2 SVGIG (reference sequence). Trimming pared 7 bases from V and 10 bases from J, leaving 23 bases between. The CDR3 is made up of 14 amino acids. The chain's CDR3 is CASESGTRREEQFF. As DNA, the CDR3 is TGTGCCTCCGAATCCGGGACGAGGCGGGAAGAGCAGTTCTTC.

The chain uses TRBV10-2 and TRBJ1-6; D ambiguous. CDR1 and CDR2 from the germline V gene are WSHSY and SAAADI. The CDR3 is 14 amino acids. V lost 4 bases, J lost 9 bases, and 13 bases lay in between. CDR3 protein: CASSVGRDGSPLHF. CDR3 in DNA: TGCGCCAGCAGTGTAGGACGGGATGGTTCACCCCTCCACTTT.

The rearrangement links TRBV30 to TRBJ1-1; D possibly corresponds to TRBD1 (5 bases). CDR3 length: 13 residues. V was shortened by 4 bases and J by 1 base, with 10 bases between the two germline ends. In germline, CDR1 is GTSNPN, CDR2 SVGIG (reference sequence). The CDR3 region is CAWNGGANTEAFF. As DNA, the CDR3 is TGTGCCTGGAATGGAGGGGCGAACACTGAAGCTTTCTTT.

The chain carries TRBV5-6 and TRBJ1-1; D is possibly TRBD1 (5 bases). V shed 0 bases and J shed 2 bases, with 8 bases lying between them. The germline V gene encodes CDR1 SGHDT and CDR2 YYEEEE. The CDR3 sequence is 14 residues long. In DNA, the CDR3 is TGTGCCAGCAGCTTGGGACAGATTAACACTGAAGCTTTCTTT. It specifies CASSLGQINTEAFF. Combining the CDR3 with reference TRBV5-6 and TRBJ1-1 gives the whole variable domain DAGVTQSPTHLIKTRGQQVTLRCSPKSGHDTVSWYQQALGQGPQFIFQYYEEEERQRGNFPDRFSGHQFPNYSSELNVNALLLGDSALYLCASSLGQINTEAFFGQGTRLTVV.

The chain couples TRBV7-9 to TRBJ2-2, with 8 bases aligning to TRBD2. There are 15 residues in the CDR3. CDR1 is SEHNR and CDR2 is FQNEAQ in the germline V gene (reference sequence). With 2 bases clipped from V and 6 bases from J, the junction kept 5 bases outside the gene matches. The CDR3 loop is CASSLRSGGAGELFF. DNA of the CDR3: TGTGCCAGCAGCTTAAGGAGCGGGGGAGCCGGGGAGCTGTTTTTT.

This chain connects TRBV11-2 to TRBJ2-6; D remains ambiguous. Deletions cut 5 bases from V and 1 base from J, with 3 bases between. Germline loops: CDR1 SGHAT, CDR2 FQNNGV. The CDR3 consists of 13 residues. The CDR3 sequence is CASSLSGANVLTF. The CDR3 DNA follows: TGTGCCAGCAGCCTGTCTGGGGCCAACGTCCTGACTTTC.

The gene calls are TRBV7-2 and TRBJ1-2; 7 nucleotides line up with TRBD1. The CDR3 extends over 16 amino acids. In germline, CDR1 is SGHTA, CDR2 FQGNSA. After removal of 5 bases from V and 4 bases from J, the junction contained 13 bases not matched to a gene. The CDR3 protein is CASSSSTGNPVYGYTF. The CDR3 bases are TGTGCCAGCAGCAGTTCGACAGGGAATCCCGTCTATGGCTACACCTTC.

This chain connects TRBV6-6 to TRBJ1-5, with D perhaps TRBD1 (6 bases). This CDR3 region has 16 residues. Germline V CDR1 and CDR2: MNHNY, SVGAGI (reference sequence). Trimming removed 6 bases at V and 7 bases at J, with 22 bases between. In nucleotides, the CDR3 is TGTGCCAGCAGCTTATTCTCACAGGACAGTCGGCAGCCCCAGCATTTT. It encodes CASSLFSQDSRQPQHF.

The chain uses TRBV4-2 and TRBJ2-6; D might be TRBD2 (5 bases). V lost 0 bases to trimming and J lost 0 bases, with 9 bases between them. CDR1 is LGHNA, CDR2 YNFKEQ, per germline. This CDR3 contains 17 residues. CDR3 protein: CASSQDTSGSGANVLTF. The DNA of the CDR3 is TGTGCCAGCAGCCAAGACACGAGCGGCTCTGGGGCCAACGTCCTGACTTTC.

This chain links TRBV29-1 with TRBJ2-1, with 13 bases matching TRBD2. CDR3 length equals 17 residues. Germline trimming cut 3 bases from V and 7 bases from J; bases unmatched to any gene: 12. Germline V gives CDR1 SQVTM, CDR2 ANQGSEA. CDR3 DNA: TGCAGCGTTGAGGGGGCCCCGGGACTAGCGGGGTTAAATGAGCAGTTCTTC. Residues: CSVEGAPGLAGLNEQFF.

The CDR3 sequence: CSVGLAGGLADTQYF. CDR3 nucleotides: TGCAGCGTTGGACTAGCGGGGGGGTTGGCAGATACGCAGTATTTT. The chain is built from TRBV29-1 and TRBJ2-3; 14 bases align to TRBD2. The ends lost 4 bases at V and 4 bases at J; junction bases unmatched: 4. The length of the CDR3 is 15 residues. The germline gives CDR1 SQVTM, CDR2 ANQGSEA.